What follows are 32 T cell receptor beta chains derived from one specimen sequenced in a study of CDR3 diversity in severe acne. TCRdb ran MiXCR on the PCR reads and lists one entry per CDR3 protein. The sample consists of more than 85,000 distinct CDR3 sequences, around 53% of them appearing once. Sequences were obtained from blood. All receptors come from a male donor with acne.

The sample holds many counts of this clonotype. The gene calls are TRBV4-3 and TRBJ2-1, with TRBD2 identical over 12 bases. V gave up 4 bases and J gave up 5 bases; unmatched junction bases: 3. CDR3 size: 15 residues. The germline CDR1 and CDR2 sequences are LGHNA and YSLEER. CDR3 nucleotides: TGCGCCAGCAGCCTCTGGACTAGCGGGAACAATGAGCAGTTCTTC. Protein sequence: CASSLWTSGNNEQFF.

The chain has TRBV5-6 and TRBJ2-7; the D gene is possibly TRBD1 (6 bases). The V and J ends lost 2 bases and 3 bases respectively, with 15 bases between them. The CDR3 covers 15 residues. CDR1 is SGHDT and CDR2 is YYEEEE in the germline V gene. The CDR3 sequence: CASSFRQDPYYEQYF. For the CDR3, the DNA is TGTGCCAGCAGCTTCCGACAGGACCCCTACTACGAGCAGTACTTC.

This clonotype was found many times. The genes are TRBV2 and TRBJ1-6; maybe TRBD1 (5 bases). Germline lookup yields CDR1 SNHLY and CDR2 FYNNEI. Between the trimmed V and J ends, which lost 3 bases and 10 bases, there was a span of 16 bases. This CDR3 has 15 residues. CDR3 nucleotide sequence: TGTGCCAGCAGTGACCAGGCAGGGCGGGAATCACCCCTCCACTTT. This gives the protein CASSDQAGRESPLHF.

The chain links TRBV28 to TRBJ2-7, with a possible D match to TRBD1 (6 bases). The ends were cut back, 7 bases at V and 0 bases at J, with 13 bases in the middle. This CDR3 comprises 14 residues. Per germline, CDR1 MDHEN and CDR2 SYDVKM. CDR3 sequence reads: CASTGTRDSYEQYV. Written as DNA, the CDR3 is TGTGCCAGCACCGGGACACGCGACTCCTACGAGCAGTACGTC.

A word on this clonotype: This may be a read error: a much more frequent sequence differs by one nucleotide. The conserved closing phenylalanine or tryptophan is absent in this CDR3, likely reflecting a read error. CDR3 bases: TGCAGTGCTCCGACTAGCGCGTTTTTAAATGAGCAGTTCCTC. Translated, it gives CSAPTSAFLNEQFL. The chain has TRBV20-1 and TRBJ2-1; 8 nucleotides match TRBD2. This CDR3 region has 14 residues. J gave up 7 bases and V 5 bases, and 10 bases lay outside the gene matches. Germline V gene sequence: CDR1 DFQATT, CDR2 SNEGSKA (reference sequence).

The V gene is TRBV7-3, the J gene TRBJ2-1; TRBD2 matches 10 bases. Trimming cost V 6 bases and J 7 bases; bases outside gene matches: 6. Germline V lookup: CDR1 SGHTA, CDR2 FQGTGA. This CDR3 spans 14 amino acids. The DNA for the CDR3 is TGTGCCAGCAGGCCCAGCGGGAGGGGAAATGAGCAGTTCTTC. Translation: CASRPSGRGNEQFF.

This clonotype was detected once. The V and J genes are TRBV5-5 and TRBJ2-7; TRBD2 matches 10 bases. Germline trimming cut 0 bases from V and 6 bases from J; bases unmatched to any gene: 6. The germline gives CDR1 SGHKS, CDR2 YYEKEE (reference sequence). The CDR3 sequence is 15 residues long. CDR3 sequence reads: CASSLALAGDVEQYF. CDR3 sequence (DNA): TGTGCCAGCAGCTTGGCCCTAGCGGGAGATGTCGAGCAGTACTTC.

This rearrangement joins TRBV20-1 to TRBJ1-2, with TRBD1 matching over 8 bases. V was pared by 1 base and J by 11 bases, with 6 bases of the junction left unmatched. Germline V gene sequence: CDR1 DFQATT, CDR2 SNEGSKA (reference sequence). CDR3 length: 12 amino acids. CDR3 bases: TGCAGTGCTAGAGGGGACAGGACCGGATACACCTTC. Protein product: CSARGDRTGYTF.

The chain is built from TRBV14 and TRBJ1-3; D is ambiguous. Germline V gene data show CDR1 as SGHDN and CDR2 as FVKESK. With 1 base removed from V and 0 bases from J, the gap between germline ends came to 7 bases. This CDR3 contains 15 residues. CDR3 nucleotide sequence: TGTGCCAGCAGCCAAGGTCGCACCTCTGGAAACACCATATATTTT. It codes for CASSQGRTSGNTIYF.

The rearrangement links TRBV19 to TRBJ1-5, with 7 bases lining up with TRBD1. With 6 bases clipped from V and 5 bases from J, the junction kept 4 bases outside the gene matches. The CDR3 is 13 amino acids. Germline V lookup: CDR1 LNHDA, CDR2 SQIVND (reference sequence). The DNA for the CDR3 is TGTGCCAGTAGCTGGGACAGCCATCAGCCCCAGCATTTT. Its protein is CASSWDSHQPQHF. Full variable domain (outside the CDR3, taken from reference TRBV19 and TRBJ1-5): DGGITQSPKYLFRKEGQNVTLSCEQNLNHDAMYWYRQDPGQGLRLIYYSQIVNDFQKGDIAEGYSVSREKKESFPLTVTSAQKNPTAFYLCASSWDSHQPQHFGDGTRLSIL.

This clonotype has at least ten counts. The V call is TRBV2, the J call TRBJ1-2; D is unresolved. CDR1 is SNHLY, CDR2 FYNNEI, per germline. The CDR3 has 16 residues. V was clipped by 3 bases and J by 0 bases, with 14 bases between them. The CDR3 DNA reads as TGTGCCAGCAGTGAGCTCAAGCCCCAAGCTAACTATGGCTACACCTTC. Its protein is CASSELKPQANYGYTF.

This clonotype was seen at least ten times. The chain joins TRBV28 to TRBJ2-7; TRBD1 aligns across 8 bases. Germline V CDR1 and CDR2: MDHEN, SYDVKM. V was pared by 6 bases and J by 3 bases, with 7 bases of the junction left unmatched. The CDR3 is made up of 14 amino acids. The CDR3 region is CASSSRTGNYEQYV. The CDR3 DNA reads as TGTGCCAGCAGCTCACGGACAGGGAACTACGAGCAGTACGTC.

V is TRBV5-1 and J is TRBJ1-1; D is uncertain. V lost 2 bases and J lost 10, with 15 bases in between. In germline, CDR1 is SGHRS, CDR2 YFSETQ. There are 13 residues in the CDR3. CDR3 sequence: CASSFDEPGGAFF. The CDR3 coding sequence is TGCGCCAGCAGCTTCGACGAGCCCGGAGGAGCTTTCTTT.

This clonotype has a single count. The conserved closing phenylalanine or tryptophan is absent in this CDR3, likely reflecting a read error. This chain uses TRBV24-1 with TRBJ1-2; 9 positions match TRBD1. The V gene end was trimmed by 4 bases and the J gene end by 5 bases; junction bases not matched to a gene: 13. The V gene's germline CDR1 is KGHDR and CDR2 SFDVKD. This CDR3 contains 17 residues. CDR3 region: CATSEPGQGGETYGYTL. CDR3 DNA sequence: TGTGCCACCAGTGAACCGGGACAGGGTGGGGAAACATATGGCTACACCCTC.

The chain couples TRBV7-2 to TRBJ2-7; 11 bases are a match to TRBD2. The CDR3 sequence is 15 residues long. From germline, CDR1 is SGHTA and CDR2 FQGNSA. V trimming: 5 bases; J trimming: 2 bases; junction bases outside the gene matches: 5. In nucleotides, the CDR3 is TGTGCCAGCAGCATAACTAGCGGGAGTACCTACGAGCAGTACTTC. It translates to CASSITSGSTYEQYF.

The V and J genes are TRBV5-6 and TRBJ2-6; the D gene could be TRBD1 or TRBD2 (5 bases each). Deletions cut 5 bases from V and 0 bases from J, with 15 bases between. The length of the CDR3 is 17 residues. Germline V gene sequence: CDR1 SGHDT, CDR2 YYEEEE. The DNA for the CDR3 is TGTGCCAGCAGGATGTCCTCAGGGAGCTCTGGGGCCAACGTCCTGACTTTC. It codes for CASRMSSGSSGANVLTF.

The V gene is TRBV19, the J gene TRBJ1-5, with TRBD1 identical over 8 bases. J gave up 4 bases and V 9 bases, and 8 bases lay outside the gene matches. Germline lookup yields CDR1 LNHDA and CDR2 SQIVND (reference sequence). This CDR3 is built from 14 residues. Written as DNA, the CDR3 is TGTGCCAGGGACAGGGCTCAACTAAATCAGCCCCAGCATTTT. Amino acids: CARDRAQLNQPQHF.

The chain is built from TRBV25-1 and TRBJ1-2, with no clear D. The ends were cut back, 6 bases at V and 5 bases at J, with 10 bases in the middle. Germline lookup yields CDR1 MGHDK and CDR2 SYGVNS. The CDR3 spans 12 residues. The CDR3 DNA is TGTGCCAGCAGCCCCTTAGGGTATGGCTACACCTTC. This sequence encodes CASSPLGYGYTF.

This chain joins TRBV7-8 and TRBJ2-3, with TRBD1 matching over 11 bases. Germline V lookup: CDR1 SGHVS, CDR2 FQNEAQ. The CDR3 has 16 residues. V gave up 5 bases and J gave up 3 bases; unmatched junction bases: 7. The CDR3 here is CASSRRDRGLTDTQYF. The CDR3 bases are TGTGCCAGCAGCCGCCGGGACAGGGGGTTAACAGATACGCAGTATTTT.

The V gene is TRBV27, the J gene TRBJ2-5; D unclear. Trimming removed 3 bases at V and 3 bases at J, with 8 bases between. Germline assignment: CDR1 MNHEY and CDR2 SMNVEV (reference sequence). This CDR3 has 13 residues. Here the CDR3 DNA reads TGTGCCAGCAGTTTTCGGCCGGAAGAGACCCAGTACTTC. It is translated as CASSFRPEETQYF.

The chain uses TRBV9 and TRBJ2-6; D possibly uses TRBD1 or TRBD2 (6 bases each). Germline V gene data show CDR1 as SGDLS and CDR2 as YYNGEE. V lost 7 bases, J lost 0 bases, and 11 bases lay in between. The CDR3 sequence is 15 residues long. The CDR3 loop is CASRGGGSGANVLTF. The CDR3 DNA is TGTGCCAGCCGAGGGGGAGGCTCTGGGGCCAACGTCCTGACTTTC.

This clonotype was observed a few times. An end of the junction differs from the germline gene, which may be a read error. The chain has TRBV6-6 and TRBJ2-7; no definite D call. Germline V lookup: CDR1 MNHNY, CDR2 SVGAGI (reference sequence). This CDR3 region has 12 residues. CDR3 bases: TGTGCCAGCAATTACCGGTCTGGCGAGCAGTACTTC. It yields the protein CASNYRSGEQYF.

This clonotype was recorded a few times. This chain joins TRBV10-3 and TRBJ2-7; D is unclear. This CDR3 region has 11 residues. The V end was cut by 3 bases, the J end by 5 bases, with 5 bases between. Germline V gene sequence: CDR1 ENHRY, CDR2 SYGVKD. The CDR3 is CAISDSHEQYF. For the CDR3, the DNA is TGTGCCATCAGTGACAGCCACGAGCAGTACTTC.

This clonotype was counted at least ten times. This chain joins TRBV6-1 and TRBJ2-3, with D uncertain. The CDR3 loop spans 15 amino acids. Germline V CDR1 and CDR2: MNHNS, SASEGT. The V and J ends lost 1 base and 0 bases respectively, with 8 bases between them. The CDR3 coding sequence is TGTGCCAGCAGTGAAGACCTTTACAGCACAGATACGCAGTATTTT. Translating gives CASSEDLYSTDTQYF.

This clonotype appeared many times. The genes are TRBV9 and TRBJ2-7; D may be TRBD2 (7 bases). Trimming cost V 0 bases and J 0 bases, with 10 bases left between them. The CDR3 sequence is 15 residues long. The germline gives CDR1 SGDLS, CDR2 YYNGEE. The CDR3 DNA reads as TGTGCCAGCAGCGTAGGGGGGGGCTACTCCTACGAGCAGTACTTC. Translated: CASSVGGGYSYEQYF.

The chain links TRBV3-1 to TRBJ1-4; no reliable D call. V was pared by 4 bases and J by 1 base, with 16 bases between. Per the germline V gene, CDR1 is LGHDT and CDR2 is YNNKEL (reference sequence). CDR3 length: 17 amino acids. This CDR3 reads CASSPTGLVETNEKLFF. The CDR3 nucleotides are TGTGCCAGCAGCCCTACCGGCTTGGTAGAAACTAATGAAAAACTGTTTTTT.

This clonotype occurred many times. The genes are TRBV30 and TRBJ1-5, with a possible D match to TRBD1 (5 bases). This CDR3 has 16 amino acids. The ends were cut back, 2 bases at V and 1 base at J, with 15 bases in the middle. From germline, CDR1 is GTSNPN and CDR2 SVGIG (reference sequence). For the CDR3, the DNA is TGTGCCTGGAGTAAAGGCAGGGTTTTGAGCAATCAGCCCCAGCATTTT. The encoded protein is CAWSKGRVLSNQPQHF.

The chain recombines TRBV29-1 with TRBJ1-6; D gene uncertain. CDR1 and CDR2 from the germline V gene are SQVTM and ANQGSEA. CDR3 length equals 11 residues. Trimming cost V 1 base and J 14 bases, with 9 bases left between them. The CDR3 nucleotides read TGCAGCGTTGAAGTAAGCCGGACCCTCCACTTT. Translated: CSVEVSRTLHF.

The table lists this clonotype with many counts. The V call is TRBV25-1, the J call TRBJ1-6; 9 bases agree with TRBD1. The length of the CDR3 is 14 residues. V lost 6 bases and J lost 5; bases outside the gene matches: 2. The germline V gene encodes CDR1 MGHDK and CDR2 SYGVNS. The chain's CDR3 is CASRWTGDNSPLHF. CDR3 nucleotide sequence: TGTGCCAGCAGATGGACAGGGGATAATTCACCCCTCCACTTT.

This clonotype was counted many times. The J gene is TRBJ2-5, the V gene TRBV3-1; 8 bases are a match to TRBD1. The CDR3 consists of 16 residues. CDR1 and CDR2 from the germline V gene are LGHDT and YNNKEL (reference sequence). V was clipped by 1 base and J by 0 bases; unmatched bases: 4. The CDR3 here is CASSQADREYQETQYF. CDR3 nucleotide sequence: TGTGCCAGCAGCCAAGCGGACAGGGAGTACCAAGAGACCCAGTACTTC.

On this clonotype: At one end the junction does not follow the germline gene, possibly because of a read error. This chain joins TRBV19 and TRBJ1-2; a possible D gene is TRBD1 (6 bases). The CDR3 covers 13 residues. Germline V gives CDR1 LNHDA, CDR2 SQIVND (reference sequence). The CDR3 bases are TGCGCCAGTGCCCAAACAGGGATCGGTGGCTACACCTTC. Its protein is CASAQTGIGGYTF.

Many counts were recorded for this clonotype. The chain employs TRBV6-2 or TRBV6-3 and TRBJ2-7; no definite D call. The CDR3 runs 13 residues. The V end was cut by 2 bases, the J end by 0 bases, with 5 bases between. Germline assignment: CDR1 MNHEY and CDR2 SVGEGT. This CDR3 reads CASSYPSSYEQYF. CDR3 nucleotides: TGTGCCAGCAGTTACCCGAGCTCCTACGAGCAGTACTTC.